The clone carrying this TCR beta chain was observed a single time. The Seattle patients joined while their infection was active and were tracked longitudinally afterward. In the study's own analysis: Amplifying reference gene primers gave estimates of nucleated cell counts. The assay was immunoSEQ multiplex PCR, and TCRdb's table has in-frame clones only and misses some. V, J and clone size are those of that table, while D and trimming were read from the DNA. Of 65,000 or so clones in the sample, over 80% were seen once. This specimen comes from a study of blood T cell repertoires in COVID-19. Study overall: Some COVID-19 samples were acute and others convalescent; all came from the United States, Italy and Spain.

The CDR3 length is 16 residues. Germline V gives CDR1 LNHDA, CDR2 SQIVND (reference sequence). V shed 8 bases and J shed 2 bases, with 19 bases lying between them. The sequenced sample consisted of peripheral blood. This TCR derives from a young man with COVID-19, enrolled during active disease. This chain connects TRBV19 to TRBJ2-1; D perhaps matches TRBD2 (6 bases). The CDR3 DNA sequence: TGTGCCAGTTCCCCTTCGGACGGGAGTCCCTACAATGAGCAGTTCTTC. Translating it yields CASSPSDGSPYNEQFF. Based on the CDR3 plus reference TRBV19 and TRBJ2-1, the full variable domain is DGGITQSPKYLFRKEGQNVTLSCEQNLNHDAMYWYRQDPGQGLRLIYYSQIVNDFQKGDIAEGYSVSREKKESFPLTVTSAQKNPTAFYLCASSPSDGSPYNEQFFGPGTRLTVL.